This is a list of T cell receptor beta chains from one sample in a study of blood T cell repertoires in COVID-19. Clones were sequenced by immunoSEQ multiplex PCR, and TCRdb holds only the in-frame ones, with some missing. The table lists 210,000 or so clones, almost 85% of them singletons, with less than 6.5% in the top ten. Sequenced material: peripheral blood. The receptors stem from a woman aged 70-85 years with active or convalescent COVID-19. Both conserved end residues are part of each CDR3. D genes are given only for firm matches. The listing skips clone size in some rows; elsewhere it reads once, few, many or a size class.

>TRBV19|TRBJ1-2|many|-
CASSISHTNYGYTF
TGTGCCAGTAGTATAAGTCACACTAACTATGGCTACACCTTC
>TRBV2|TRBJ1-1|-|-
CASSGLLQGTEAFF
TGTGCCAGCAGTGGACTCCTACAGGGCACTGAAGCTTTCTTT
>TRBV18|TRBJ2-2|-|-
CASSRSAGPPTTGELFF
TGTGCCAGCTCACGGAGCGCGGGCCCCCCAACCACCGGGGAGCTGTTTTTT
>TRBV6-5|TRBJ2-7|-|-
CASWTAGDIYEQYF
TGTGCCAGCTGGACGGCCGGGGACATCTACGAGCAGTACTTC
>TRBV29-1|TRBJ2-7|-|-
CSVESGVQYF
TGCAGCGTTGAGTCGGGAGTGCAGTACTTC
>TRBV19|TRBJ1-6|-|TRBD1
CASRIDRGYNSPLHF
TGTGCCAGTAGAATCGACAGGGGCTATAATTCACCCCTCCACTTT
>TRBV28|TRBJ1-2|-|-
CASTKGGDHYGYTF
TGTGCCAGCACTAAGGGAGGGGACCACTATGGCTACACCTTC
>TRBV29-1|TRBJ1-1|-|-
CSVESRVTEAFF
TGCAGCGTTGAGTCCAGGGTAACTGAAGCTTTCTTT
>TRBV12-5|TRBJ1-1|-|-
CASGLVLDSSEAFF
TGTGCTAGTGGTTTGGTACTGGACAGCTCTGAAGCTTTCTTT
>TRBV5-8|TRBJ1-4|-|-
CASSLVLGAKTNEKLFF
TGTGCCAGCAGCTTGGTCCTGGGGGCTAAGACTAATGAAAAACTGTTTTTT
>TRBV5-1|TRBJ2-1|-|TRBD1
CASSLEGTGGDEQFF
TGCGCCAGCAGCTTGGAAGGGACAGGGGGTGATGAGCAGTTCTTC
>TRBV28|TRBJ1-5|-|TRBD1
CASSTGQTRRPQHF
TGTGCCAGCAGCACGGGACAGACCCGGCGGCCCCAGCATTTT
>TRBV5-1|TRBJ2-1|-|-
CASRGGSIERDEQFF
TGCGCCAGCAGGGGGGGAAGCATCGAGAGAGATGAGCAGTTCTTC
>TRBV7-3|TRBJ1-1|-|-
CASSLIGGTTEAFF
TGTGCCAGCAGCTTAATTGGGGGGACCACTGAAGCTTTCTTT
>TRBV5-6|TRBJ2-7|-|-
CASSFRRGWSYEQYF
TGTGCCAGCAGCTTTCGACGGGGGTGGTCCTACGAGCAGTACTTC
>TRBV5-1|TRBJ2-1|-|-
CASSPGARAGYNEQFF
TGCGCCAGCAGCCCCGGTGCGAGGGCCGGTTACAATGAGCAGTTCTTC
>TRBV5-1|TRBJ1-1|-|-
CASASHQGIVTEAFF
TGCGCCAGCGCCTCCCATCAGGGGATTGTCACTGAAGCTTTCTTT
>TRBV5-5|TRBJ2-5|-|-
CASSLKETAQETQYF
TGTGCCAGCAGCTTGAAGGAGACAGCTCAAGAGACCCAGTACTTC
>TRBV12-5|TRBJ2-6|-|TRBD1
CASGLVEDRPDLTF
TGTGCTAGTGGTTTGGTTGAGGACAGGCCCGACCTGACTTTC
>TRBV7-2|TRBJ2-1|once|TRBD2
CASSRLAGPYNEQFF
TGTGCCAGCAGCAGGTTAGCGGGGCCCTACAATGAGCAGTTCTTC
>TRBV9|TRBJ2-7|-|TRBD2
CASSTHPGLAGDSSYEQYF
TGTGCCAGCAGCACACACCCAGGACTAGCGGGAGATTCGTCCTACGAGCAGTACTTC
>TRBV6-1|TRBJ2-1|-|-
CASSEARRPYNEQFF
TGTGCCAGCAGTGAAGCCAGGAGGCCGTACAATGAGCAGTTCTTC
>TRBV19|TRBJ2-3|-|TRBD1
CASSIKGAKADTQYF
TGTGCCAGTAGTATTAAGGGGGCGAAAGCAGATACGCAGTATTTT
>TRBV9|TRBJ2-1|-|-
CASSVVPYGVNEQFF
TGTGCCAGCAGCGTAGTACCCTACGGAGTCAATGAGCAGTTCTTC
>TRBV18|TRBJ2-3|-|-
CASSPYTDTQYF
TGTGCCAGCTCACCATACACAGATACGCAGTATTTT
>TRBV7-2|TRBJ2-1|-|TRBD1
CASSRDRATPEQFF
TGTGCCAGCAGCCGGGACAGGGCGACTCCTGAGCAGTTCTTC
>TRBV27|TRBJ1-1|-|TRBD1
CASGYQGAATEAFF
TGTGCCAGCGGCTACCAGGGGGCGGCGACTGAAGCTTTCTTT
>TRBV2|TRBJ2-1|-|TRBD2
CASSRTRNEQFF
TGTGCCAGCAGTCGGACTAGAAATGAGCAGTTCTTC
>TRBV5-6|TRBJ1-1|-|-
CASSLFPYTEAFF
TGTGCCAGCAGCTTGTTTCCGTACACTGAAGCTTTCTTT
>TRBV7-8|TRBJ2-1|-|TRBD2
CATSYSGNSYNEQFF
TGTGCCACCTCGTACAGCGGGAACTCCTACAATGAGCAGTTCTTC
>TRBV6-2/TRBV6-3|TRBJ2-7|-|-
CASSYSRGFNEQYF
TGTGCCAGCAGTTACTCGAGAGGGTTCAACGAGCAGTACTTC
>TRBV5-1|TRBJ2-1|-|TRBD2
CASSFRSSGRENEQFF
TGCGCCAGCAGCTTTAGGTCATCTGGGAGGGAGAATGAGCAGTTCTTC
>TRBV11-2|TRBJ2-6|-|-
CASSPTRAGANVLTF
TGTGCCAGCAGCCCAACGCGAGCTGGGGCCAACGTCCTGACTTTC
>TRBV5-3|TRBJ2-7|-|TRBD1
CARSPSPLRDRYYEQYF
TGTGCCAGAAGCCCATCTCCTCTACGGGACAGGTACTACGAGCAGTACTTC
>TRBV5-1|TRBJ2-1|-|-
CASTSGTSSHNEQFF
TGCGCCAGCACTTCCGGGACTTCCTCTCACAATGAGCAGTTCTTC
>TRBV27|TRBJ2-1|once|TRBD1
CASTRGYPGGYDEQFF
TGTGCCAGCACTCGAGGTTATCCAGGGGGTTACGATGAGCAGTTCTTC
>TRBV14|TRBJ2-1|-|-
CASSQDLEGGLDEQFF
TGTGCCAGCAGCCAAGATCTGGAGGGGGGGCTCGATGAGCAGTTCTTC
>TRBV30|TRBJ1-1|-|TRBD1
CALTITGGRTEAFF
TGTGCCTTGACAATTACAGGGGGCCGCACTGAAGCTTTCTTT
>TRBV4-1|TRBJ2-3|-|-
CASSHPPGLGTDTQYF
TGCGCCAGCAGCCACCCTCCAGGTCTCGGTACAGATACGCAGTATTTT
>TRBV13|TRBJ2-5|once|-
CASSPRGLPVETQYF
TGTGCCAGCAGCCCACGGGGACTCCCCGTAGAGACCCAGTACTTC
>TRBV5-1|TRBJ1-2|-|TRBD1
CASSSTGSVYGYTF
TGCGCCAGCAGCTCGACAGGGAGTGTCTATGGCTACACCTTC
>TRBV7-8|TRBJ1-1|-|TRBD1
CASSLEGANTEAFF
TGTGCCAGCAGCTTAGAGGGGGCGAACACTGAAGCTTTCTTT
>TRBV29-1|TRBJ1-1|-|-
CSVGRGGTTEAFF
TGCAGCGTTGGGAGGGGGGGGACTACTGAAGCTTTCTTT
>TRBV19|TRBJ1-1|-|-
CASSIYPNTEAFF
TGTGCCAGTAGTATTTATCCGAACACTGAAGCTTTCTTT
>TRBV4-1|TRBJ2-1|-|TRBD2
CASSQVGTSGNEQFF
TGCGCCAGCAGCCAAGTTGGGACTAGCGGTAATGAGCAGTTCTTC
>TRBV19|TRBJ1-6|-|-
CASSILSWTPHRNSPLHF
TGTGCCAGTAGTATACTCTCTTGGACACCCCATAGGAATTCACCCCTCCACTTT
>TRBV18|TRBJ2-2|-|-
CASSPRGFGTGELFF
TGTGCCAGCTCACCACGAGGGTTCGGGACCGGGGAGCTGTTTTTT